The entry below gives a single TCR beta chain sequence along with its context. An end of the junction does not agree with germline; a read error may underlie this. This record comes from a study of cytomegalovirus exposure and HLA in healthy donors. The PCR employed 60 Vbeta primers together with 13 Jbeta primers. Using immunoSEQ multiplex PCR, the repertoire was profiled, and TCRdb retains in-frame clones only, with some absent. The data hold under 200,000 clones, with roughly 80% observed a single time. The CDR3 consists of 12 residues. From germline, CDR1 is SEHNR and CDR2 FQNEAQ (reference sequence).

The genes are TRBV7-9 and TRBJ1-1; maybe TRBD1 (5 bases). Source material: PBMCs. This clonotype originated in a male donor in good health and CMV-seronegative. The CDR3 region is CSSSLVGQEAFF. The CDR3 DNA reads TGTTCCAGCAGCTTAGTGGGGCAGGAAGCTTTCTTT.